This T cell receptor (beta chain) was retrieved from a study of T cell changes during pregnancy in multiple sclerosis. Assay used: immunoSEQ multiplex PCR; TCRdb lists only in-frame clones, some missing. This table holds under 70,000 clones, just over 90% found once. V was shortened by 0 bases and J by 5 bases, with 17 bases between the two germline ends. Germline CDR1 reads MNHEY; CDR2 reads SMNVEV (reference sequence). The CDR3 has 16 amino acids. The sequence was collected from a female donor with multiple sclerosis, enrolled in a pregnancy study. The input for sequencing was peripheral blood, taken in the second trimester of pregnancy. The chain couples TRBV27 to TRBJ2-7; TRBD2 might be the D (6 bases). CDR3 sequence: CASSLSPGVLQNEQYF. The CDR3, as DNA: TGTGCCAGCAGTTTATCCCCGGGGGTGTTACAGAACGAGCAGTACTTC.